This TCR beta chain was retrieved from a study of CD8 T cells in ankylosing spondylitis. CDR1 and CDR2 (germline): SGHTA, FQGNSA. V lost 2 bases and J lost 2; bases outside the gene matches: 5. This CDR3 is built from 16 residues. From the 5' RACE reads, TCRdb called clonotypes with MiXCR, one entry per CDR3 protein. Among more than 600,000 distinct CDR3 sequences listed, around 20% were seen once. As regards this clonotype: Its matching antigen is unknown.

Study-wide results and caveats: One TCR beta motif, made up of under ten highly homologous variants, appeared characteristic of ankylosing spondylitis blood.

The sample comprised blood, either unsorted or a sorted T cell fraction (not recorded which). The source of this sequence is a male donor with ankylosing spondylitis. The rearrangement uses TRBV7-2 and TRBJ2-1; TRBD2 matches 8 bases. The CDR3 DNA sequence: TGTGCCAGCAGCTTAACTCTGGGACTAGCCTACAATGAGCAGTTCTTC. Translation: CASSLTLGLAYNEQFF.